One and the same sample provided the 13 T cell receptor beta chains below, sequenced in a study of blood T cells in healthy people across ages. Primed by a sample-barcoded 5' primer and a J-beta primer mix, a second PCR proceeded for 7 to 11 cycles. Each CDR3 protein gets one entry after TCRdb re-called the 5' RACE reads with MiXCR. The profile shows approximately 960,000 distinct CDR3 sequences, approximately 32% of them singletons. Separately, the same data were catalogued under a study of T cells of mothers and their children.

Sequenced: blood. These receptors were taken from a woman in her 40s in good health.

This clonotype was detected many times. The V call is TRBV20-1, the J call TRBJ2-7; D gene uncertain. The length of the CDR3 is 14 residues. Trimming cost V 8 bases and J 2 bases, with 19 bases left between them. Germline V gene lookup returns CDR1 DFQATT and CDR2 SNEGSKA (reference sequence). CDR3 bases: TGCAGTATCGAGGTGCCGGGTGCCCCCTACGAGCAGTACTTC. Translation gives CSIEVPGAPYEQYF.

On this clonotype itself: A read error is possible here, since a much larger clone lies one base away. The chain combines TRBV7-2 with TRBJ1-1; D not certain. V was shortened by 3 bases and J by 0 bases, with 8 bases between the two germline ends. The CDR3 is 14 amino acids. Looked up from germline, CDR1 is SGHTA and CDR2 is FQGNSA. CDR3 region: CTSSFGLMNTEAFF. The CDR3 nucleotides read TGTACCAGCAGCTTTGGTTTGATGAACACTGAAGCTTTCTTT.

This clonotype appeared many times. The chain has TRBV5-1 and TRBJ2-1; 7 bases are a match to TRBD1. CDR1 and CDR2 (germline): SGHRS, YFSETQ. The trim removed 4 bases at V and 8 bases at J, leaving 9 bases unmatched. The length of the CDR3 is 14 residues. The CDR3 sequence is CASSAGTVLDEQFF. The CDR3 DNA reads TGCGCCAGCAGCGCCGGGACAGTCCTTGATGAGCAGTTCTTC. The full variable domain, in which reference TRBV5-1 and TRBJ2-1 provide the parts outside the CDR3, is KAGVTQTPRYLIKTRGQQVTLSCSPISGHRSVSWYQQTPGQGLQFLFEYFSETQRNKGNFPGRFSGRQFSNSRSEMNVSTLELGDSALYLCASSAGTVLDEQFFGPGTRLTVL.

The chain carries TRBV7-2 and TRBJ2-1, with 7 bases identical to TRBD1. This CDR3 is built from 15 residues. CDR1 and CDR2 (germline): SGHTA, FQGNSA. V gave up 5 bases and J gave up 4 bases; unmatched junction bases: 8. The CDR3 bases are TGTGCCAGCAGCAAATCCGGGACAGATTACAATGAGCAGTTCTTC. Amino acids: CASSKSGTDYNEQFF.

The rearrangement links TRBV6-4 to TRBJ1-6; D remains unclear. Per germline, CDR1 MRHNA and CDR2 SNTAGT. The CDR3 totals 14 residues. V gave up 4 bases and J gave up 7 bases, with 11 bases separating them. The CDR3 coding sequence is TGTGCCAGCAGTGGCTCGGGATGGAATTCACCCCTCCACTTT. It is translated as CASSGSGWNSPLHF.

The rearrangement uses TRBV6-2 or TRBV6-3 and TRBJ2-1; TRBD2 is a possible D gene (5 bases). The CDR3 is 17 amino acids. V lost 4 bases to trimming and J lost 0 bases, with 16 bases between them. Per the germline V gene, CDR1 is MNHEY and CDR2 is SVGEGT. CDR3 amino acids: CASSFQRVGSSYNEQFF. The CDR3 DNA reads as TGTGCCAGCAGTTTCCAAAGGGTGGGGAGCTCCTACAATGAGCAGTTCTTC.

The table lists this clonotype with a few counts. The chain links TRBV5-4 to TRBJ2-3; a weak D match, TRBD2 (6 bases). Deletions cut 3 bases from V and 1 base from J, with 12 bases between. Germline loops: CDR1 SGHNT, CDR2 YYREEE (reference sequence). The CDR3 contains 15 residues. The CDR3 loop is CASSSRDSGTDTQYF. CDR3 bases: TGTGCCAGCAGCTCCCGGGACTCCGGCACAGATACGCAGTATTTT.

This clonotype was counted between two and nine times. V gene TRBV18 combines with J gene TRBJ1-2; the D is unclear. The CDR3 runs 13 residues. From germline, CDR1 is KGHSH and CDR2 LQKENI. V was clipped by 2 bases and J by 8 bases, with 12 bases between them. The CDR3 here is CASSPRAPQGYTF. The CDR3 DNA is TGTGCCAGCTCACCAAGGGCCCCGCAGGGCTACACCTTC.

The rearrangement links TRBV12-3 or TRBV12-4 to TRBJ1-5; TRBD1 might be the D (5 bases). Between the trimmed V and J ends, which lost 6 bases and 0 bases, there was a span of 18 bases. The CDR3 runs 17 residues. CDR3 sequence (DNA): TGTGCCAGCAGACCTGCTTCAGGGCTTTATAGCAATCAGCCCCAGCATTTT. This translates into CASRPASGLYSNQPQHF.

The CDR3 region is CASSREVGEQYF. Written as DNA, the CDR3 is TGTGCCAGCAGCCGGGAAGTGGGGGAGCAGTACTTC. The rearrangement uses TRBV7-2 and TRBJ2-5, with D tentatively TRBD1 or TRBD2 (5 bases each). Germline CDR1 is SGHTA and CDR2 is FQGNSA. V was clipped by 5 bases and J by 11 bases, with 15 bases between them. There are 12 residues in the CDR3. Full variable domain (missing parts from reference TRBV7-2 and TRBJ2-5): GAGVSQSPSNKVTEKGKDVELRCDPISGHTALYWYRQSLGQGLEFLIYFQGNSAPDKSGLPSDRFSAERTGGSVSTLTIQRTQQEDSAVYLCASSREVGEQYFGPGTRLLVL.

There are many counts of this clonotype. The rearrangement uses TRBV20-1 and TRBJ1-4, with a tentative D call TRBD1 (6 bases). From germline, CDR1 is DFQATT and CDR2 SNEGSKA (reference sequence). V lost 2 bases and J lost 4, with 11 bases in between. The CDR3 runs to 14 residues. The CDR3 DNA sequence: TGCAGTGCTAGACGGGGCAGGGGTAATGAAAAACTGTTTTTT. Its translation: CSARRGRGNEKLFF.

In its sample, this clonotype was seen many times. The rearrangement uses TRBV7-9 and TRBJ1-2; D gene uncertain. V lost 3 bases to trimming and J lost 3 bases, with 17 bases between them. Germline V lookup: CDR1 SEHNR, CDR2 FQNEAQ (reference sequence). The CDR3 loop spans 16 amino acids. CDR3 DNA sequence: TGTGCCAGCAGCTTCACCGGGCCACGGCAGGACTATGGCTACACCTTC. This translates into CASSFTGPRQDYGYTF.

This clonotype has ten or more counts. This chain uses TRBV4-2 with TRBJ1-5; weak D call: TRBD1 (5 bases). Trimming took off 0 bases at V and 6 bases at J, with 12 bases between the two ends. The CDR3 runs 15 residues. Per the germline V gene, CDR1 is LGHNA and CDR2 is YNFKEQ. The CDR3 sequence: CASSQERAGSQPQHF. The DNA of the CDR3 is TGTGCCAGCAGCCAAGAGAGGGCAGGGAGTCAGCCCCAGCATTTT.